This TCR beta chain was identified during a study of cytomegalovirus exposure and HLA in healthy donors. PCR used 60 Vbeta primers and 13 Jbeta primers. Method: immunoSEQ multiplex PCR; TCRdb's copy keeps in-frame clones and lacks some. The profile covers about 120,000 clones, with 65% to 90% appearing a single time and 2% to 2.5% taken by the ten largest. CDR1 and CDR2 (germline): LGHNT, FRNRAP. V lost 3 bases to trimming and J lost 4 bases; unmatched junction nucleotides: 6. The CDR3 has 15 residues. The rearrangement uses TRBV12-5 and TRBJ1-1, with TRBD1 matching 9 bases. This TCR came from a woman aged 40 to 50 in good health and CMV-seronegative. Specimen: PBMCs. CDR3 sequence: CASGFPGQGATEAFF. In DNA, the CDR3 is TGTGCTAGTGGTTTCCCGGGACAGGGAGCCACTGAAGCTTTCTTT. Full variable domain (rest looked up from reference TRBV12-5 and TRBJ1-1): DARVTQTPRHKVTEMGQEVTMRCQPILGHNTVFWYRQTMMQGLELLAYFRNRAPLDDSGMPKDRFSAEMPDATLATLKIQPSEPRDSAVYFCASGFPGQGATEAFFGQGTRLTVV.